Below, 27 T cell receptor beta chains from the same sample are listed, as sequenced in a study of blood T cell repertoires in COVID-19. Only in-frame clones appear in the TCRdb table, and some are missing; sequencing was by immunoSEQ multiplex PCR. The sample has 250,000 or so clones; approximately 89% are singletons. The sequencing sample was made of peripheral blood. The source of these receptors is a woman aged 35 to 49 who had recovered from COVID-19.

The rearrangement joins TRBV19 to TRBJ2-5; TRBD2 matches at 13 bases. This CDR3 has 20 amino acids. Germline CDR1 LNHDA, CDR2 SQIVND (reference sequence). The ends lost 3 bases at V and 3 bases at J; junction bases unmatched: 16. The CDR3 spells CASSIPIGTSGEVGKETQYF. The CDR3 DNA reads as TGTGCCAGTAGTATCCCCATCGGGACTAGCGGGGAAGTGGGAAAAGAGACCCAGTACTTC.

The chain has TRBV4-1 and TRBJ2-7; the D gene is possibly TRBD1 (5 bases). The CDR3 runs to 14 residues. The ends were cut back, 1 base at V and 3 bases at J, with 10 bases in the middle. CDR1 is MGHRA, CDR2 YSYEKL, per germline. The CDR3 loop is CASSQVGHFYEQYF. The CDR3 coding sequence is TGCGCCAGCAGCCAAGTCGGACACTTCTACGAGCAGTACTTC.

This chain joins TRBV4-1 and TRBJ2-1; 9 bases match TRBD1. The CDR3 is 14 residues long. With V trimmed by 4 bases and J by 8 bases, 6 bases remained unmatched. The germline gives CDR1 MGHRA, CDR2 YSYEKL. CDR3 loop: CASSPEGQGYEQFF. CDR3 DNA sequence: TGCGCCAGCAGCCCAGAGGGACAGGGCTATGAGCAGTTCTTC.

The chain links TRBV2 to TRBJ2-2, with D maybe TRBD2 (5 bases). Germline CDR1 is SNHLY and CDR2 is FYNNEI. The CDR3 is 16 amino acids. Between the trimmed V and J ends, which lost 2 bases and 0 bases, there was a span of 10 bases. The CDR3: CASSELWTSNTGELFF. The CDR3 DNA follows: TGTGCCAGCAGTGAATTGTGGACTTCGAACACCGGGGAGCTGTTTTTT.

CDR3 DNA: TGTGCCAGCAGTGCAAGATTTACAGGTGTCCTAGCCAAAAACATTCAGTACTTC. Amino acids: CASSARFTGVLAKNIQYF. The genes are TRBV2 and TRBJ2-4; perhaps TRBD1 as D (5 bases). Germline-derived CDR1 and CDR2 are SNHLY and FYNNEI. The CDR3 contains 18 residues. Trimming pared 4 bases from V and 0 bases from J, leaving 19 bases between.

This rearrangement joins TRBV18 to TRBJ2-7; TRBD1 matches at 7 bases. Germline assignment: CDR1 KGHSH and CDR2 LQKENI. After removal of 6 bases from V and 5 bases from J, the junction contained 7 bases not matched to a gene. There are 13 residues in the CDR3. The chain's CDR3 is CASSAKTGHEQYV. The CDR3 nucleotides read TGTGCCAGCTCTGCAAAGACAGGGCACGAGCAGTACGTC.

For the CDR3, the DNA is TGTGCCAGCAGCCCGACGGACAGGCACACCGGGGAGCTGTTTTTT. It is translated as CASSPTDRHTGELFF. The chain recombines TRBV9 with TRBJ2-2, with 7 bases lining up with TRBD1. This CDR3 region has 15 residues. The germline gives CDR1 SGDLS, CDR2 YYNGEE. The V gene end was trimmed by 4 bases and the J gene end by 3 bases; junction bases not matched to a gene: 6. Supplemented by reference TRBV9 and TRBJ2-2, the full variable domain reads DSGVTQTPKHLITATGQRVTLRCSPRSGDLSVYWYQQSLDQGLQFLIQYYNGEERAKGNILERFSAQQFPDLHSELNLSSLELGDSALYFCASSPTDRHTGELFFGEGSRLTVL.

CDR3 nucleotide sequence: TGTGCCTGGAGTGTAGCAGGGGGAGAGACCCAGTACTTC. Translation gives CAWSVAGGETQYF. The rearrangement uses TRBV30 and TRBJ2-5; 7 positions match TRBD1. V trimming: 0 bases; J trimming: 4 bases; junction bases outside the gene matches: 2. The CDR3 is made up of 13 amino acids. In germline, CDR1 is GTSNPN, CDR2 SVGIG (reference sequence). The variable domain in full, with the rest retrieved from reference TRBV30 and TRBJ2-5, is SQTIHQWPATLVQPVGSPLSLECTVEGTSNPNLYWYRQAAGRGLQLLFYSVGIGQISSEVPQNLSASRPQDRQFILSSKKLLLSDSGFYLCAWSVAGGETQYFGPGTRLLVL.

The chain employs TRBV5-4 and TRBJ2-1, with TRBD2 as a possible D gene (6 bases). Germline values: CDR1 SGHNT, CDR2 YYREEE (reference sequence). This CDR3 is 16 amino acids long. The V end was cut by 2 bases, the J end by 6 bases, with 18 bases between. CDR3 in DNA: TGTGCCAGCAGCTTAGCGGGCACCAGGGCTCCCAATGAGCAGTTCTTC. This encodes CASSLAGTRAPNEQFF. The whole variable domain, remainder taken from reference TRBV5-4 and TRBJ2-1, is ETGVTQSPTHLIKTRGQQVTLRCSSQSGHNTVSWYQQALGQGPQFIFQYYREEENGRGNFPPRFSGLQFPNYSSELNVNALELDDSALYLCASSLAGTRAPNEQFFGPGTRLTVL.

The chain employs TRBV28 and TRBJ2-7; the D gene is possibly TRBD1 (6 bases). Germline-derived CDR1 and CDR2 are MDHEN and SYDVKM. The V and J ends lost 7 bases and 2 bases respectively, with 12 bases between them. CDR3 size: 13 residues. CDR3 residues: CASTKGVTYEQYF. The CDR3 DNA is TGTGCCAGCACTAAGGGGGTGACCTACGAGCAGTACTTC.

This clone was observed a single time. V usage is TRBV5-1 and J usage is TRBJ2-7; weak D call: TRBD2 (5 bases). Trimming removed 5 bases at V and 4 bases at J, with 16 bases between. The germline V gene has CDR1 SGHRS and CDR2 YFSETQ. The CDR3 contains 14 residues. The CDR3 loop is CASSSAGSIYEQYF. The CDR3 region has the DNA TGCGCCAGCAGTTCCGCGGGCTCAATTTACGAGCAGTACTTC. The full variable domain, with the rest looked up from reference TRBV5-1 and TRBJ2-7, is KAGVTQTPRYLIKTRGQQVTLSCSPISGHRSVSWYQQTPGQGLQFLFEYFSETQRNKGNFPGRFSGRQFSNSRSEMNVSTLELGDSALYLCASSSAGSIYEQYFGPGTRLTVT.

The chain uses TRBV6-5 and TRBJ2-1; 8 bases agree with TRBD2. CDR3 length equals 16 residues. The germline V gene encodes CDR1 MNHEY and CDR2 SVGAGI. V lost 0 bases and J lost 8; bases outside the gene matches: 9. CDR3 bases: TGTGCCAGCAGTTACTCATCCGGGACTAGTATAGATGAGCAGTTCTTC. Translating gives CASSYSSGTSIDEQFF.

The CDR3 is CASSQGPGTSGGETQYF. CDR3 nucleotide sequence: TGTGCCAGCAGCCAAGGGCCCGGGACTAGCGGGGGTGAGACCCAGTACTTC. The chain combines TRBV4-2 with TRBJ2-5, with 14 bases fitting TRBD2. CDR3 length: 17 amino acids. Germline CDR1 reads LGHNA; CDR2 reads YNFKEQ. The ends lost 1 base at V and 5 bases at J; junction bases unmatched: 6.

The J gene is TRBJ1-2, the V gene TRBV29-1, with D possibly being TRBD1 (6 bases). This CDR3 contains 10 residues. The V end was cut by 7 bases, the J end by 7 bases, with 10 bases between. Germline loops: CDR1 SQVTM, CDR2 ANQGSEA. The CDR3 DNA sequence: TGCAGCGACGACAGGTCTGGCTACACCTTC. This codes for CSDDRSGYTF.

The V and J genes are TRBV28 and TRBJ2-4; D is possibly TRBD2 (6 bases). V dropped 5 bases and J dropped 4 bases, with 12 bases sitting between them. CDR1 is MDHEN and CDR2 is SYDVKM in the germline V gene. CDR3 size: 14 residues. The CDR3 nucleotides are TGTGCCAGCAGTGCGGGGCAGGGTAAAAACATTCAGTACTTC. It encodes CASSAGQGKNIQYF.

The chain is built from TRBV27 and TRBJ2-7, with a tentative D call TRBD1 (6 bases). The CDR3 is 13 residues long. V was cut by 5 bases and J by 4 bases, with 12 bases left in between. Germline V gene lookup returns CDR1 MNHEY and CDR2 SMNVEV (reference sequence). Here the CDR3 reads CASSLTDRYEQYF. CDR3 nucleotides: TGTGCCAGCAGTCTTACAGACAGGTACGAGCAGTACTTC.

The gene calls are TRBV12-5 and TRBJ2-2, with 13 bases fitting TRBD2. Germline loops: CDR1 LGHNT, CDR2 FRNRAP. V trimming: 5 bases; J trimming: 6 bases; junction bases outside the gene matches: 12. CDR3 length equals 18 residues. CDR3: CASGEFKGLAGRPGELFF. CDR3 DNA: TGTGCTAGTGGTGAATTCAAGGGACTAGCGGGGAGACCCGGGGAGCTGTTTTTT. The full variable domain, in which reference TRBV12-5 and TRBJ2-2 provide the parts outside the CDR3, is DARVTQTPRHKVTEMGQEVTMRCQPILGHNTVFWYRQTMMQGLELLAYFRNRAPLDDSGMPKDRFSAEMPDATLATLKIQPSEPRDSAVYFCASGEFKGLAGRPGELFFGEGSRLTVL.

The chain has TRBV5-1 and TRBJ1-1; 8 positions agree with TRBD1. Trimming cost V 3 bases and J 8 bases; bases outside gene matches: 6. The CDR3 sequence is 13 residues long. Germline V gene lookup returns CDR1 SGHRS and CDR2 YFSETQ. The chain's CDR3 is CASSSPWTGEAFF. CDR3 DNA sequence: TGCGCCAGCAGCTCGCCCTGGACAGGGGAAGCTTTCTTT.

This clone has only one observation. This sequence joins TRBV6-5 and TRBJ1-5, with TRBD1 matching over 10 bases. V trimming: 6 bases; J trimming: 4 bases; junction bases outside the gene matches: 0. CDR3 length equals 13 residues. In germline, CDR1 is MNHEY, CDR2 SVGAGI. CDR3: CASRGQGNQPQHF. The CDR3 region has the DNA TGTGCCAGCAGGGGACAGGGGAATCAGCCCCAGCATTTT.

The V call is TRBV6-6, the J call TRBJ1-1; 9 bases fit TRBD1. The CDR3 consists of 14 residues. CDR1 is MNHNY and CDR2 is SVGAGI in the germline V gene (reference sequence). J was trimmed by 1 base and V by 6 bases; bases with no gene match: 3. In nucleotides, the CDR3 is TGTGCCAGCAGGTCGACAGGGGGGAACACTGAAGCTTTCTTT. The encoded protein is CASRSTGGNTEAFF.

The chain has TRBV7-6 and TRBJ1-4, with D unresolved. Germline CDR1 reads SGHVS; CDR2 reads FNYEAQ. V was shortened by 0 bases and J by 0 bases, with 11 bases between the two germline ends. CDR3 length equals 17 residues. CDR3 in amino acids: CASSLAVRDATNEKLFF. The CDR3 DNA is TGTGCCAGCAGCTTAGCGGTACGGGATGCAACTAATGAAAAACTGTTTTTT.

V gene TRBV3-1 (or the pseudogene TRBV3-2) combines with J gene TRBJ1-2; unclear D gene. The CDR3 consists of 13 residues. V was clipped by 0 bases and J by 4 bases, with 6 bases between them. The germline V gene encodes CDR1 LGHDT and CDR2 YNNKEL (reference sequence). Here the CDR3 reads CASSQEQFYGYTF. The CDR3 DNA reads TGTGCCAGCAGCCAAGAACAGTTCTATGGCTACACCTTC.

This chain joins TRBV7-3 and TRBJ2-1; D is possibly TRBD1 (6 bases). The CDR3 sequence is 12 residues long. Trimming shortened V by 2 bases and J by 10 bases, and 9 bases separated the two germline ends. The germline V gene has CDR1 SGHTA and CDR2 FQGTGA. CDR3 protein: CASSLYRDEQFF. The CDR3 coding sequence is TGTGCCAGCAGCTTATACAGGGACGAGCAGTTCTTC.

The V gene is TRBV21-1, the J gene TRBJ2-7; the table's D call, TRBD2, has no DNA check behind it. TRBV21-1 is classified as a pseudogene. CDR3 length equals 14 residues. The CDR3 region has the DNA TGTGCCAGCAGCAAGACGGGAAGGATCTACGAGCAGTACGTC. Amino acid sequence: CASSKTGRIYEQYV.

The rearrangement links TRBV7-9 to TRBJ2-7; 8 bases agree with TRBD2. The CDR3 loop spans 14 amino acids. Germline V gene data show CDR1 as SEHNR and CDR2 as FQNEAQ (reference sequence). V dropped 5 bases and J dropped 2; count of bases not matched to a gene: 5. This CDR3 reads CASSQGLVPYEQYF. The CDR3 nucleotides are TGTGCCAGCAGCCAGGGACTAGTACCCTACGAGCAGTACTTC.

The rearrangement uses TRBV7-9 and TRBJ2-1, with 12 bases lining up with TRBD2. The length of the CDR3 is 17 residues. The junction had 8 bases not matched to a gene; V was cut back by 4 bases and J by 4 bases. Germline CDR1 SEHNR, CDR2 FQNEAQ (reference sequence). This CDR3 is CASSSRTSGAGYNEQFF. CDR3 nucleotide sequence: TGTGCCAGCAGCTCCAGGACTAGCGGGGCCGGGTACAATGAGCAGTTCTTC.

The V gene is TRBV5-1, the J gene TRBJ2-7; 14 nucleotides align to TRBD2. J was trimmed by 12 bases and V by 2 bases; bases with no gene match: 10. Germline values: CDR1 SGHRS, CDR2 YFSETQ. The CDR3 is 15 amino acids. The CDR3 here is CASSFTGTSGSPLYV. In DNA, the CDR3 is TGCGCCAGCAGCTTTACCGGGACTAGCGGGAGCCCGTTGTACGTC.